This TCR beta chain was recovered during a study of CD8 T cells in Susac syndrome. Reverse transcription of about 0.5 to 1 ug RNA was carried out with random hexamers. By means of immunoSEQ multiplex PCR, TCR beta CDR3 spanning 54 Vbeta and 13 Jbeta underwent amplification. From the immunoSEQ multiplex PCR reads, TCRdb called clonotypes with MiXCR, one entry per CDR3 protein. The data hold 350,000 to 550,000 distinct CDR3 sequences, with approximately 89% observed a single time. CD8+ and CD4+ blood T cells underwent TCR beta sequencing. The multiple sclerosis control group consisted of treatment-naive patients whose relapsing-remitting disease, which was either stable or active, fulfilled revised McDonald criteria. TEMRA cells were FACS-enriched, while CD8+ and CD4+ T cells were negatively isolated. The ends were cut back, 3 bases at V and 4 bases at J, with 4 bases in the middle. The CDR3 has 11 residues. The germline gives CDR1 SQVTM, CDR2 ANQGSEA.

The chain employs TRBV29-1 and TRBJ2-1; D is uncertain. The clonotype originates from a human donor with multiple sclerosis. Source material: CD8+ T cells from PBMCs. CDR3 DNA sequence: TGCAGCGTTGAGCTATACAATGAGCAGTTCTTC. This encodes CSVELYNEQFF.